A selection of T cell receptor beta chains follows, all from one sample in a study of blood T cell repertoires in COVID-19. The assay was immunoSEQ multiplex PCR, and TCRdb's table has in-frame clones only and misses some. The data show approximately 300,000 clones, 90% seen once. Sequenced: PBMCs or T cells enriched from blood (not recorded which). The receptors stem from a woman in her twenties or thirties who had been exposed to COVID-19. The CDR3 runs from the conserved cysteine through the conserved F or W. D genes are given only for firm matches. The size of a clone is reported for some rows only, either as once, few or many, or as a class for expanded clones.

v_gene,abundance,j_gene,d_gene,CDR3nt,CDR3aa
TRBV7-9,NA,TRBJ2-1,TRBD2,TGTGCCAGCAGCCTACGGGGGGGCGGCTACAATGAGCAGTTCTTC,CASSLRGGGYNEQFF
TRBV2,few,TRBJ1-5,NA,TGTGCCAGCAGGCGGGATGGTGGACAGCCCCAGCATTTT,CASRRDGGQPQHF
TRBV3-1/TRBV3-2,NA,TRBJ1-6,NA,TGTGCCAGCAGCCCCCGTGCGGGATTTAATTCACCCCTCCACTTT,CASSPRAGFNSPLHF
TRBV5-1,NA,TRBJ1-2,TRBD1,TGCGCCAGCAGCTTGTGGGGGTACCAGGGGGCCGACTATGGCTACACCTTC,CASSLWGYQGADYGYTF
TRBV11-2,NA,TRBJ1-2,TRBD1,TGTGCCAGCAGCAGTCTAAAACCGGGACAAGGGGGCCAATATGGCTACACCTTC,CASSSLKPGQGGQYGYTF
TRBV6-5,NA,TRBJ1-2,NA,TGTGCCAGCAGTTACTCCCGTAGAGAAGTGAGCGGCTACACCTTC,CASSYSRREVSGYTF
TRBV6-1,NA,TRBJ1-2,NA,TGTGCCAGCAGTGAAGTAATCGGGGAAGGCTACACCTTC,CASSEVIGEGYTF
TRBV5-1,once,TRBJ2-5,NA,TGCGCCAGCAGCTACGCCAGGGAGACCCAGTACTTC,CASSYARETQYF
TRBV6-5,few,TRBJ1-5,NA,TGTGCCAGTCGAGGCCTCCGCTATAGCAATCAGCCCCAGCATTTT,CASRGLRYSNQPQHF
TRBV7-9,NA,TRBJ1-2,TRBD1,TGTGCCAGCAGCACATCGGGACAGGTGGGCGCTGGCTACACCTTC,CASSTSGQVGAGYTF
TRBV4-1,NA,TRBJ1-1,TRBD1,TGCGCCAGCAGCCAGTGGGACAGGGGGTCTGAAGCTTTCTTT,CASSQWDRGSEAFF
TRBV20-1,NA,TRBJ1-4,TRBD1,TGCAGTGCTAGTAACTCCAGGGGGGCTAATGAAAAACTGTTTTTT,CSASNSRGANEKLFF
TRBV29-1,NA,TRBJ2-5,TRBD2,TGCAGCGTCTACGGGACTAGCGGGGATCAAGAGACCCAGTACTTC,CSVYGTSGDQETQYF
TRBV13,NA,TRBJ1-1,NA,TGTGCCAGCAGCTCGATACCCGGGAGCGGCACTGAAGCTTTCTTT,CASSSIPGSGTEAFF
TRBV5-1,NA,TRBJ1-1,TRBD1,TGCGCCAGCAGCCCCCAAGGACAGGGAATTATGAACACTGAAGCTTTCTTT,CASSPQGQGIMNTEAFF
TRBV5-1,NA,TRBJ2-5,NA,TGCGCCAGCAGCTTAGGAAGAACGCGGGTGGAGACCCAGTACTTC,CASSLGRTRVETQYF
TRBV11-2,NA,TRBJ2-5,TRBD2,TGTGCCAGCACCCTCAGCGGGGGCCGTGAGACCCAGTACTTC,CASTLSGGRETQYF
TRBV19,few,TRBJ1-6,NA,TGTGCCAGTAGCCTTAGGTGGGACAACAGAATGGATTCACCCCTCCACTTT,CASSLRWDNRMDSPLHF
TRBV28,NA,TRBJ2-2,NA,TGTGCCAGCAAAGGCAGGGGCTCCACCGGGGAGCTGTTTTTT,CASKGRGSTGELFF
TRBV4-3,NA,TRBJ2-6,NA,TGCGCCAGCAGCCAAGGCGGCTCTTCTGGGGCCAACGTCCTGACTTTC,CASSQGGSSGANVLTF
TRBV5-1,NA,TRBJ1-4,NA,TGCGCCAGCAGCTCTGGACAAGTTAATGAAAAACTGTTTTTT,CASSSGQVNEKLFF
TRBV6-2/TRBV6-3,NA,TRBJ2-7,NA,TGTGCCAGCAGTGTCCAGGGGGGTGAGCAGTACTTC,CASSVQGGEQYF
TRBV28,NA,TRBJ1-2,NA,TGTGCCAGCAGTTTCCCAGGTCGTGGCTACACCTTC,CASSFPGRGYTF
TRBV19,NA,TRBJ2-3,TRBD1,TGTGCCAGTAGTCGACAGGGGGGACTGCCTTCCACACTCACAGATACGCAGTATTTT,CASSRQGGLPSTLTDTQYF
TRBV29-1,NA,TRBJ1-1,NA,TGCAGCGTTACATGGTTTGACACTGAAGCTTTCTTT,CSVTWFDTEAFF
TRBV24-1,NA,TRBJ2-3,TRBD2,TGTGCCACCAGTGATCGTGGGGGGGGGACCACCCCAGATACGCAGTATTTT,CATSDRGGGTTPDTQYF
TRBV7-3,once,TRBJ1-5,TRBD1,TGTGCCAGCAGCCCCACACGGATACAGGGGTTGGGTCAGCCCCAGCATTTT,CASSPTRIQGLGQPQHF
TRBV11-2,NA,TRBJ2-5,TRBD2,TGTGCCAGCAGCAACTTATGGACTAGCGGGGGGCCGGGGGAGACCCAGTACTTC,CASSNLWTSGGPGETQYF
TRBV13,NA,TRBJ2-3,TRBD2,TGTGCCAGCAGCTTTACTAGCGGGCTCACAGATACGCAGTATTTT,CASSFTSGLTDTQYF
TRBV27,NA,TRBJ1-2,NA,TGTGCCAGCAGTTTAAAGGGGTTTGGCTACACCTTC,CASSLKGFGYTF
TRBV11-2,few,TRBJ1-1,NA,TGTGCCAGCAGCTTAGTGGGGGGACTGAACACTGAAGCTTTCTTT,CASSLVGGLNTEAFF
TRBV4-2,NA,TRBJ1-1,NA,TGTGCCAGCAGCCAAGGAGGAGACCCCTACACTGAAGCTTTCTTT,CASSQGGDPYTEAFF
TRBV7-9,NA,TRBJ2-2,NA,TGTGCCAGCAGCTCTATGACCGGGGAGCTGTTTTTT,CASSSMTGELFF
TRBV19,NA,TRBJ2-5,NA,TGTGCCAGTAGTATTGGGCTAGCGAGTGACCAAGAGACCCAGTACTTC,CASSIGLASDQETQYF
TRBV28,NA,TRBJ2-4,NA,TGTGCCAGCAGTCTATCAGGGTTAGCCAAAAACATTCAGTACTTC,CASSLSGLAKNIQYF
TRBV6-1,NA,TRBJ1-6,TRBD1,TGTGCCAGCAGTGAATCAGGGGGTAATTCACCCCTCCACTTT,CASSESGGNSPLHF
TRBV5-1,NA,TRBJ2-5,NA,TGCGCCAGCAGCTTGGATGGGAGAAGAGAAGAGACCCAGTACTTC,CASSLDGRREETQYF
TRBV9,NA,TRBJ1-2,NA,TGTGCCAGCAGCGTAGATAGAGACTATGGCTACACCTTC,CASSVDRDYGYTF
TRBV29-1,NA,TRBJ1-3,NA,TGCAGCGTTGTCCGCGACTCTGGAAACACCATATATTTT,CSVVRDSGNTIYF
TRBV7-2,NA,TRBJ2-7,TRBD1,TGTGCCAGCAGCTCGACAGGGCGTAACGAGCAGTACTTC,CASSSTGRNEQYF
TRBV7-2,once,TRBJ2-6,NA,TGTGCCAGCAGCTTAGTAGCCAGACTCTCTGGGGCCAACGTCCTGACTTTC,CASSLVARLSGANVLTF
TRBV7-2,NA,TRBJ2-5,TRBD2,TGTGCCAGCAGGGGGACTAGCAGGGAGACCCAGTACTTC,CASRGTSRETQYF
TRBV11-2,NA,TRBJ2-2,NA,TGTGCCAGCACCCAAACCGGGGAGCTGTTTTTT,CASTQTGELFF
TRBV27,NA,TRBJ2-1,TRBD2,TGTGCCAGCAGTTTAGGGCGGGGGGGGGCCAACAATGAGCAGTTCTTC,CASSLGRGGANNEQFF
TRBV7-3,once,TRBJ2-7,NA,TGTGCCAGCAGCCCCCGGAGGTCAGACGAGCAGTACTTC,CASSPRRSDEQYF
TRBV11-2,NA,TRBJ2-5,TRBD2,TGTGCCAGCAGCCTGGGGGCGCGGGGGGGCGGAGAGACCCAGTACTTC,CASSLGARGGGETQYF
TRBV3-1/TRBV3-2,NA,TRBJ2-7,NA,TGTGCCAGCAGCCAGCAGGGCTACGAGCAGTACTTC,CASSQQGYEQYF
TRBV2,NA,TRBJ1-2,NA,TGTGCCAGCAGTGAATCCCTAACAGAAAACTATGGCTACACCTTC,CASSESLTENYGYTF
TRBV5-1,NA,TRBJ1-5,TRBD1,TGCGCCAGCAGCGCGGGAGGGACAGCACCATCAGCCCAGCATTTT,CASSAGGTAPSAQHF
TRBV7-2,NA,TRBJ1-4,NA,TGTGCCAGCAGCTTAAGTGGGACATCCAATGAAAAACTGTTTTTT,CASSLSGTSNEKLFF
TRBV18,NA,TRBJ2-3,TRBD2,TGTGCCAGCTCACCACAAAAGGGACAGCGGGGGGCTAGCACAGATACGCAGTATTTT,CASSPQKGQRGASTDTQYF
TRBV9,NA,TRBJ1-2,NA,TGTGCCAGCAGAGGCGGTGGGAGGGGCTACACCTTC,CASRGGGRGYTF
TRBV2,once,TRBJ1-5,TRBD1,TGTGCCAGCAGCCCGGGACAGGGAGATCAGCCCCAGCATTTT,CASSPGQGDQPQHF
TRBV10-3,NA,TRBJ1-2,TRBD1,TGTGCCATCAGTCTAGACCAGGGGGCGGGCGGTGGCTACACCTTC,CAISLDQGAGGGYTF
TRBV3-1/TRBV3-2,NA,TRBJ1-2,NA,TGTGCCAGCAGCCAGAAAACCCGGGGGGCGAATCTCGTTGGCTACACCTTC,CASSQKTRGANLVGYTF
TRBV6-1,once,TRBJ2-7,NA,TGTGCCAGCAGTGAACAGTCTTCCTACGAGCAGTACTTC,CASSEQSSYEQYF
TRBV5-4,NA,TRBJ1-1,NA,TGTGCCAGCAGCTTGGCCGGGGTAACTGAAGCTTTCTTT,CASSLAGVTEAFF
TRBV4-3,once,TRBJ1-1,NA,TGCGCCAGCTCTTGGGCCAGGCGAGATGCTGAAGCTTTCTTT,CASSWARRDAEAFF
TRBV11-2,NA,TRBJ2-2,NA,TGTGCCAGCAGCCAACAGGGCACCGGGGAGCTGTTTTTT,CASSQQGTGELFF